A selection of T cell receptor beta chains follows, all from one sample in a study of cytomegalovirus exposure and HLA in healthy donors. The table came from immunoSEQ multiplex PCR; TCRdb's copy has only in-frame clones and leaves some out. The table includes more than 95,000 clones, about 96% detected once. Sequenced: PBMCs. The source is a man aged 18 to 35 in good health and CMV-seronegative. Both conserved end residues are part of each CDR3. A D gene is named only where the DNA matches it firmly. Expanded clones are given a class, and other clones once, few, many or no size at all.

>TRBJ1-1|NA|TRBV28|NA
TGTGCCAGCAGTTTTGAGGGATCGTACACTGAAGCTTTCTTT
CASSFEGSYTEAFF
>TRBJ2-1|NA|TRBV7-9|NA
TGTGCCAGCAGTGGGGCTAGCGCCGACGATTTTGAGAATGAGCAGTTCTTC
CASSGASADDFENEQFF
>TRBJ2-3|NA|TRBV6-5|NA
TGTGCCAGCAGTTACAGCGCCTTTGGAAGCGGTACGCAGTATTTT
CASSYSAFGSGTQYF
>TRBJ1-2|TRBD1|TRBV7-2|NA
TGTGCCAGCAGCTCAGACAGGGGGGGCTATGGCTACACCTTC
CASSSDRGGYGYTF
>TRBJ2-7|NA|TRBV11-2|NA
TGTGCCAGCAGCTCGAGCGGCGGCCCCGAGAAGGGGCAGTACTTC
CASSSSGGPEKGQYF
>TRBJ1-1|NA|TRBV27|NA
TGTGCCAGCAGTTTTAGTCGGGGCACTGAAGCTTTCTTT
CASSFSRGTEAFF
>TRBJ2-7|NA|TRBV6-6|NA
TGTGCCAGCAATCCCCGACAGGCATACTCCTACGAGCAGTACTTC
CASNPRQAYSYEQYF
>TRBJ1-5|TRBD1|TRBV6-5|once
TGTGCCAGCAGTTTTCGGACAGGGAGCCAGCCCCAGCATTTT
CASSFRTGSQPQHF
>TRBJ2-3|NA|TRBV7-2|NA
TGTGCCAGCAGCTTATGGAGTTCCGGACAGCTTGGGCAAGATACGCAGTATTTT
CASSLWSSGQLGQDTQYF
>TRBJ1-1|TRBD1|TRBV5-4|NA
TGTGCCAGCAGCTTAGGGACAGGGCTTGAAGCTTTCTTT
CASSLGTGLEAFF
>TRBJ2-2|NA|TRBV28|NA
TGTGCCAGCAGTTTCCAGAACACCGGGGAGCTGTTTTTT
CASSFQNTGELFF
>TRBJ2-3|NA|TRBV7-3|NA
TGTGCCAGCAGCCCCCTAATTCGGGGGGCGGCCACAGATACGCAGTATTTT
CASSPLIRGAATDTQYF
>TRBJ2-5|TRBD2|TRBV4-2|NA
TGTGCCAGCAGCCCCAGGACTAGCCAAGAGACCCAGTACTTC
CASSPRTSQETQYF
>TRBJ2-5|NA|TRBV6-6|NA
TGTGCCAGCAATCTAGTCCAAGAGACCCAGTACTTC
CASNLVQETQYF
>TRBJ2-2|TRBD2|TRBV11-2|NA
TGTGCCAGCAGACTAGCGGGAGGCTCGAACACCGGGGAGCTGTTTTTT
CASRLAGGSNTGELFF
>TRBJ2-1|TRBD2|TRBV11-3|NA
TGTGCCAGCAGCTTAGAGCGGGAGCCCTACAATGAGCAGTTCTTC
CASSLEREPYNEQFF
>TRBJ1-5|TRBD1|TRBV7-9|NA
TGTGCCAGCAGCTCGGGACAGGGGATTCCTCAGCCCCAGCATTTT
CASSSGQGIPQPQHF
>TRBJ2-2|TRBD1|TRBV16|NA
TGTGCCAGCAAGCGGATAGGGGGCCGAGTCGGGGAGCTGTTTTTT
CASKRIGGRVGELFF
>TRBJ2-3|NA|TRBV5-1|NA
TGCGCCAGCAGGGACTCAACAGATACGCAGTATTTT
CASRDSTDTQYF
>TRBJ1-2|NA|TRBV11-3|NA
TGTGCCAGCAGCTTGCCCAGGGTAAACACCTTC
CASSLPRVNTF
>TRBJ2-1|TRBD2|TRBV5-4|NA
TGTGCCAGCAGCTTAGGACTAGCGGAGTACAATGAGCAGTTCTTC
CASSLGLAEYNEQFF
>TRBJ1-5|TRBD1|TRBV4-2|once
TGTGCCAGCAGCCAAGGACAGGGGGCTAACAATCAGCCCCAGCATTTT
CASSQGQGANNQPQHF
>TRBJ1-1|NA|TRBV9|NA
TGTGCCAGCAGCGAAAATCCCGGAGCGACTGAAGCTTTCTTT
CASSENPGATEAFF
>TRBJ2-2|TRBD2|TRBV7-9|NA
TGTGCCAGCAGCTTAATGGCGGGAGAGGGCACCGGGGAGCTGTTTTTT
CASSLMAGEGTGELFF
>TRBJ2-1|NA|TRBV10-3|NA
TGTGCCATCAGCCCAGGTTCGAGCTCCTACAATGAGCAGTTCTTC
CAISPGSSSYNEQFF
>TRBJ1-3|NA|TRBV7-9|NA
TGTGCCAGCAGCTTAGATCCTATTGGCTCTGGAAACACCATATATTTT
CASSLDPIGSGNTIYF
>TRBJ2-1|NA|TRBV7-9|NA
TGTGCCAGCAGTCCCCGCTCCTACAATGAGCAGTTCTTC
CASSPRSYNEQFF
>TRBJ2-1|TRBD1|TRBV7-3|NA
TGTGCCAGCAGCTTATTGGAAGGACAGGGGGACAATGAGCAGTTCTTC
CASSLLEGQGDNEQFF
>TRBJ1-2|NA|TRBV4-1|NA
TGCGCCAGCAGCCAAGATAGGCGGCTTGGCTACACCTTC
CASSQDRRLGYTF
>TRBJ2-1|TRBD2|TRBV10-1|NA
TGCGCCATTACGACTAGCGGGTGGGAAGGTGAGCAGTTCTTC
CAITTSGWEGEQFF
>TRBJ1-2|NA|TRBV6-5|NA
TGTGCCAGCAGTAGAGGTGTGGAGGGCTACACCTTC
CASSRGVEGYTF
>TRBJ2-3|NA|TRBV5-1|NA
TGCGCCAGCAGCGGCGGAACAGGGAATCCCTTCACAGATACGCAGTATTTT
CASSGGTGNPFTDTQYF
>TRBJ1-1|TRBD1|TRBV28|NA
TGTGCCAGCACTAAGAGAGACAGGGGCGGTACTGAAGCTTTCTTT
CASTKRDRGGTEAFF
>TRBJ1-2|NA|TRBV6-5|NA
TGTGCCAGCAGTTACTCTGGGGCAAGATCATACGGCTACACCTTC
CASSYSGARSYGYTF
>TRBJ2-7|TRBD1|TRBV9|few
TGTGCCAGCAGCGGACAGGGAAGGAGCTCCTACGAGCAGTACTTC
CASSGQGRSSYEQYF
>TRBJ2-1|TRBD2|TRBV5-1|NA
TGCGCCAGCAGCTCAGTCGGAGGGACTAGCGAGGGAACCTACAATGAGCAGTTCTTC
CASSSVGGTSEGTYNEQFF
>TRBJ1-5|NA|TRBV21-1|NA
TGTGCCAGCATCTACTCCAGACTCGATCAGCCCCAGCATTTT
CASIYSRLDQPQHF
>TRBJ2-3|TRBD2|TRBV7-8|NA
TGTGCCAGCAGCAGGGCCGGACTAGCGGGAGCAGGGGATACGCAGTATTTT
CASSRAGLAGAGDTQYF
>TRBJ2-7|NA|TRBV27|NA
TGTGCCAGCGGGGCCAGCTCCTACGAGCAGTACTTC
CASGASSYEQYF
>TRBJ2-3|TRBD1|TRBV6-4|NA
TGTGCCAGCAGTGAAGGACAGGGGCCCACAGATACGCAGTATTTT
CASSEGQGPTDTQYF
>TRBJ2-7|NA|TRBV5-6|NA
TGTGCCAGCAGCCGCCTGACAGCTTCCTACGAGCAGTACTTC
CASSRLTASYEQYF